The clone carrying this TCR beta chain was seen only a few times. Its matching antigen is unknown. V was pared by 4 bases and J by 7 bases, with 8 bases between. Per germline, CDR1 MGHRA and CDR2 YSYEKL. The CDR3 covers 12 residues. The data belong to a study of identical twins. TCRdb ran MiXCR on the 5' RACE reads and lists one entry per CDR3 protein. The sample carries around 250,000 distinct CDR3 sequences, about 8% recorded once. Study-wide results and caveats: Cross-sectional statistics, not tracking of the same donors, supported the conclusions. Models underpredicted monozygotic twin sharing of out-of-frame TCR alpha. Clonotypes of the beta chain that were abundant in cord blood carried fewer insertions (memory repertoires showed none).

The sample was also linked to a second study, of yellow fever vaccine responses in identical twins.

This chain uses TRBV4-1 with TRBJ2-1; D is uncertain. The clonotype was recovered from a young woman in good health. Material: CD8+ T cells sorted from blood. The CDR3 spells CASSPSWNEQFF. CDR3 DNA: TGCGCCAGCAGCCCCTCGTGGAATGAGCAGTTCTTC.